Reported below is one T cell receptor beta chain. Its matching antigen is unknown. The sample belongs to a study of T cell responses to AZD1222 COVID-19 vaccine. Study-wide findings and caveats: Among AZD1222 vaccinees, only six were seropositive at baseline. Donors skewed white British and female; clonal diversity was possibly underestimated. Close to half of spike-specific TCRs reportedly recognize unmutated variant regions.

The repertoire was sequenced with immunoSEQ multiplex PCR; TCRdb's copy has only in-frame clones and lacks some. Seen here are tens of thousands of clones, approximately 81% observed once, and the top ten hold roughly an eighth. V lost 4 bases and J lost 0; bases outside the gene matches: 1. Germline-derived CDR1 and CDR2 are LGHNA and YSLEER. The CDR3 consists of 15 residues. The specimen comprised peripheral blood, sampled on day 0 of AZD1222 vaccination. This receptor was identified in an adult in good health. The chain links TRBV4-3 to TRBJ1-4, with 8 bases fitting TRBD1. The CDR3 loop reads CASSRDRSTNEKLFF. The CDR3 DNA reads as TGCGCCAGCAGCCGGGACAGGTCAACTAATGAAAAACTGTTTTTT.